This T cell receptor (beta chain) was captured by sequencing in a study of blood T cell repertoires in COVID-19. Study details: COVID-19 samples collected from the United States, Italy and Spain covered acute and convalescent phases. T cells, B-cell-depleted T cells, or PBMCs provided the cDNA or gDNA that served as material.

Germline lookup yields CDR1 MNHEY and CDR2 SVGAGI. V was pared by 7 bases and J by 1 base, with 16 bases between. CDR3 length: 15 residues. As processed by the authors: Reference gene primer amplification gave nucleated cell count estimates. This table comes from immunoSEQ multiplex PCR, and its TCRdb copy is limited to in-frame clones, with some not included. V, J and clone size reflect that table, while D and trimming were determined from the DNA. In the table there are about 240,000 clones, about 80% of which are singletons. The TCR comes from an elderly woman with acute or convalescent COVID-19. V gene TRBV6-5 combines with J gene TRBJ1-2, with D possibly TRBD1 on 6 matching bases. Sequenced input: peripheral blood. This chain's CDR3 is CASTQGPELNYGYTF. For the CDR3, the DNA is TGTGCCAGCACCCAGGGGCCTGAACTTAACTATGGCTACACCTTC.